These T cell receptor beta chains were read from a single sample in a study of post-analysis software for immune sequencing data. Each CDR3 protein gets one entry after TCRdb re-called the PCR reads with MiXCR. The repertoire has about 260,000 distinct CDR3 sequences, about 38% of them found once; the top ten carry under 5%. The source material was blood. The receptors stem from a girl aged 10 to 17 with multiple sclerosis. Both conserved end residues are trimmed from each CDR3.

cdr3_length	v_call	j_call	cdr3_aa
12	TRBV5-1	TRBJ1-5	ASSLNPYTQPQH
15	TRBV12-3/TRBV12-4	TRBJ2-2	ASSFARPPSGTGELF
12	TRBV20-1	.	SAPLAGVGDEQY
12	TRBV5-1	TRBJ1-5	ASSSGGVNHPQH
10	TRBV7-8	TRBJ1-2	ASSLPRGGYT
13	TRBV4-1	.	ASSWDSSSYNEQY
14	TRBV7-2	TRBJ2-7	ASSLVGGVSSYEQY
12	TRBV5-1	TRBJ1-4	ASSFQGINEKLF
16	TRBV12-3/TRBV12-4	TRBJ2-1	ASRKGTSGSPAYNEQF
14	TRBV6-1	TRBJ1-2	ASSETWTVINYGYT
16	TRBV29-1	TRBJ1-1	SVVGRLQDRIMNTEAF
15	TRBV4-1	TRBJ2-5	ASSPRGQGAGGETQY
14	TRBV20-1	TRBJ2-1	SASAFGSGSKGEQF
13	TRBV5-1	TRBJ1-2	ASSLVRGGWDGYT
12	TRBV29-1	TRBJ2-1	SVENRGSYNEQF
14	TRBV3-1	TRBJ1-4	ASSQGSGATNEKLF
16	TRBV20-1	TRBJ1-2	SAREGSEATGWLAGYT
12	TRBV20-1	TRBJ2-7	SFGPSGDYNEQY
14	TRBV24-1	TRBJ2-1	ATSDRDPLSTNEQF
13	TRBV4-2	TRBJ1-4	ASSQYRTGNEKLF
12	TRBV7-9	TRBJ2-1	ASSLGEGPDEQF
13	TRBV15	TRBJ1-5	ATSRKGRNNQPQH
6	TRBV20-1	TRBJ1-2	SANSYT
12	TRBV3-1	TRBJ1-1	ASSQGDRNTEAF
11	TRBV29-1	TRBJ2-3	SVEVGRTDTQY
13	TRBV5-1	TRBJ2-3	ASSPGGGGTDTQY
12	TRBV19	TRBJ1-2	ASSRWLEDYGYT
11	TRBV4-1	TRBJ1-1	ASNRGGLTEAF
14	TRBV5-1	TRBJ2-1	ASSPGLADPYNEQF
18	TRBV7-9	TRBJ2-5	ASSLGKSAWTAQGGKTQY
12	TRBV29-1	TRBJ2-1	SVEWGESYNEQF
12	TRBV20-1	TRBJ1-5	SPSQDRELQPQH
12	TRBV5-1	TRBJ2-5	ASSLDRGLETQY
13	TRBV2	TRBJ2-4	VSRAGQVAKNIQY
12	TRBV20-1	.	SANRDRGFDEQY
15	TRBV21-1	TRBJ2-5	ASSKAPTGSDGETQY
13	TRBV18	TRBJ1-2	ASSPRPAEYYGYT
12	TRBV21-1	TRBJ2-7	ASSKQLMGDEQY
12	TRBV20-1	TRBJ1-4	SAEGVGVKEKLF
9	TRBV7-9	TRBJ2-1	ASDSRGEQF
16	TRBV7-8	TRBJ2-2	ASSSIVHRDPEGGELF
11	TRBV10-3	TRBJ2-5	AMSRGREETQY
12	TRBV3-1	TRBJ1-5	ASSQGDINQPQH
14	TRBV5-1	TRBJ1-1	ASSGPATGRGTEAF
12	TRBV27	TRBJ1-4	ASSLMATNEKLF
15	TRBV20-1	TRBJ2-3	SAMDSGGASYPDTQY
14	TRBV7-2	TRBJ2-3	ASSLGASGSSDTQY
12	TRBV20-1	TRBJ2-7	SAQGVDVLYEQY
14	TRBV18	TRBJ1-2	ASSPKALTTNYGYT
13	TRBV15	TRBJ2-5	ATSRDPSAQETQY
9	TRBV20-1	TRBJ2-1	SALSGNEQF
10	TRBV12-3/TRBV12-4	TRBJ1-6	ASSSSPSPLH
16	TRBV25-1	TRBJ2-6	ASSEIAGGGSGANVLT